This TCR beta chain was captured in a study of cytomegalovirus exposure and HLA in healthy donors. Study observations and caveats: Rarity characterized most TCR sequences, yet some public TCRs appeared in many donors. V- and J-gene trimming in TCR beta was tied to a missense DCLRE1C variant by an analysis performed later. Several top significant clusters appeared, in a later analysis, to be linked to common viral pathogens. Presence/absence analyses rested on an assumption that sequencing depth was roughly uniform across donors.

As regards this clone: What it binds is unknown.

Per germline, CDR1 MDHEN and CDR2 SYDVKM. CDR3 size: 16 residues. The junction had 10 bases not matched to a gene; V was cut back by 6 bases and J by 2 bases. It was with 60 Vbeta and 13 Jbeta primers that the PCR ran. TCRdb keeps only in-frame clones here, not all; method: immunoSEQ multiplex PCR. The sample yields some 78,000 clones, 65% to 80% seen once. Sequencing was performed on PBMCs. The rearrangement joins TRBV28 to TRBJ2-7, with 10 bases identical to TRBD1. This receptor was taken from a woman in her thirties or forties in good health and CMV-seropositive. The CDR3 loop is CASSTGGTGVTYEQYF. CDR3 nucleotides: TGTGCCAGCAGCACCGGCGGGACAGGGGTTACCTACGAGCAGTACTTC. The full variable domain, with the rest looked up from reference TRBV28 and TRBJ2-7, is DVKVTQSSRYLVKRTGEKVFLECVQDMDHENMFWYRQDPGLGLRLIYFSYDVKMKEKGDIPEGYSVSREKKERFSLILESASTNQTSMYLCASSTGGTGVTYEQYFGPGTRLTVT.